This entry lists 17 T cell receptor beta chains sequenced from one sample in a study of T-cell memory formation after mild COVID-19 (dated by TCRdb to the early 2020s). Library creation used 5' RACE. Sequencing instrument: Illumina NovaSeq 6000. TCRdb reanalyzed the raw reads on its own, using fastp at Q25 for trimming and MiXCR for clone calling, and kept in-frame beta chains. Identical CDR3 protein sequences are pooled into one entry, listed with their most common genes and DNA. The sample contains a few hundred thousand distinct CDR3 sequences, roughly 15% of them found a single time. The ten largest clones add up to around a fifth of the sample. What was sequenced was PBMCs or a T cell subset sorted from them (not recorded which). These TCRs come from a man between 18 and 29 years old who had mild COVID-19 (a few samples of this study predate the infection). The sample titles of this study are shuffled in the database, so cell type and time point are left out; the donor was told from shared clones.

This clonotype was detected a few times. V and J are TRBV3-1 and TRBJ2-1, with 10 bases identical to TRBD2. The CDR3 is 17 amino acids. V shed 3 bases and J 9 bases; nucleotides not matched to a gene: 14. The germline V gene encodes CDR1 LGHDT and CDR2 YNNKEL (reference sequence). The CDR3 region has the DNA TGTGCCAGCAGCCATTGGCCAGCGGGGGGGCCCTTGAGTGAGCAGTTCTTC. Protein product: CASSHWPAGGPLSEQFF.

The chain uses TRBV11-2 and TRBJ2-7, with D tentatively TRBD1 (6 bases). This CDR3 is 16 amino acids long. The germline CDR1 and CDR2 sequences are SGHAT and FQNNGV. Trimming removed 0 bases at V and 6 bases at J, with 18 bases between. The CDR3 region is CASSLESYWDILEQYF. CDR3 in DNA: TGTGCCAGCAGCTTAGAAAGTTACTGGGACATCCTCGAGCAGTACTTC.

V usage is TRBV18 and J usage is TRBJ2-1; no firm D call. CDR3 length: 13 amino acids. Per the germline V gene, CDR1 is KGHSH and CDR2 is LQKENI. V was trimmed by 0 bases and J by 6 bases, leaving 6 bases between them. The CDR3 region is CASSPPMINEQFF. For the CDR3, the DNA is TGTGCCAGCTCACCACCTATGATCAATGAGCAGTTCTTC.

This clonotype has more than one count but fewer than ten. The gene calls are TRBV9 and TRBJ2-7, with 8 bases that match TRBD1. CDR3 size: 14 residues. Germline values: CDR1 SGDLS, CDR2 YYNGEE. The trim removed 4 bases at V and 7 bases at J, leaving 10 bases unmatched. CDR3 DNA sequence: TGTGCCAGCAGCCCCACGGGACAGGCAGAGGAGCAGTACGTC. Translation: CASSPTGQAEEQYV.

CDR3 sequence (DNA): TGTGCCACCAGTACCCGGACAGGCAACTATGGCTACACCTTC. It yields the protein CATSTRTGNYGYTF. This chain uses TRBV24-1 with TRBJ1-2; TRBD1 matches at 7 bases. Germline lookup yields CDR1 KGHDR and CDR2 SFDVKD. The CDR3 loop spans 14 amino acids. J gave up 2 bases and V 6 bases, and 5 bases lay outside the gene matches.

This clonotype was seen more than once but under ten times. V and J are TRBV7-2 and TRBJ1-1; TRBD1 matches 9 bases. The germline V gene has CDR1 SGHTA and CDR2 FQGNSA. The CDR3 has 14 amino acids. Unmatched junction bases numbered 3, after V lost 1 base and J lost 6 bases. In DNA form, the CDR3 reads TGTGCCAGCAGCTTAGAGGGGACAGGGCCTGAAGCTTTCTTT. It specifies CASSLEGTGPEAFF.

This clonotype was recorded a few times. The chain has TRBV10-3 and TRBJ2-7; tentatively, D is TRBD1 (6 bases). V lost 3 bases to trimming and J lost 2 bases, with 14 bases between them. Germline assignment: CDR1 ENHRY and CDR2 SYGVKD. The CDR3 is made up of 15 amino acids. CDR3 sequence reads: CAISDSTGTPYEQYF. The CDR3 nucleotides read TGTGCCATCAGTGATTCGACAGGCACGCCCTACGAGCAGTACTTC.

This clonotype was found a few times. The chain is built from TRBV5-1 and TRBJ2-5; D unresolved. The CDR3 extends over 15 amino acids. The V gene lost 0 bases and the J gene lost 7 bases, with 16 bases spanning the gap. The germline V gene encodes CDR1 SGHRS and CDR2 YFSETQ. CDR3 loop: CASSLAGERWGTQYF. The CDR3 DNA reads TGCGCCAGCAGCTTGGCGGGCGAGAGGTGGGGGACCCAGTACTTC. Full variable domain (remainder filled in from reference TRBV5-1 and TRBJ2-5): KAGVTQTPRYLIKTRGQQVTLSCSPISGHRSVSWYQQTPGQGLQFLFEYFSETQRNKGNFPGRFSGRQFSNSRSEMNVSTLELGDSALYLCASSLAGERWGTQYFGPGTRLLVL.

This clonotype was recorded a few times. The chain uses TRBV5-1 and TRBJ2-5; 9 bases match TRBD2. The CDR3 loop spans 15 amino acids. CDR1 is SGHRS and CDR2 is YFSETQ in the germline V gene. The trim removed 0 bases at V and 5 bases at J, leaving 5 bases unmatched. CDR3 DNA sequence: TGCGCCAGCAGCTTGGGTCCTAGCGGGGAGGAGACCCAGTACTTC. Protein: CASSLGPSGEETQYF.

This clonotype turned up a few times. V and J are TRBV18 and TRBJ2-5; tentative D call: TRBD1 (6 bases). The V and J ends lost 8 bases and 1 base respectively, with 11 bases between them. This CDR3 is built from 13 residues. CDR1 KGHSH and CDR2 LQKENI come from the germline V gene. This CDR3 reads CASTGTTQETQYF. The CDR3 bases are TGTGCCAGCACGGGGACAACCCAAGAGACCCAGTACTTC. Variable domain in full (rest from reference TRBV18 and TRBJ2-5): NAGVMQNPRHLVRRRGQEARLRCSPMKGHSHVYWYRQLPEEGLKFMVYLQKENIIDESGMPKERFSAEFPKEGPSILRIQQVVRGDSAAYFCASTGTTQETQYFGPGTRLLVL.

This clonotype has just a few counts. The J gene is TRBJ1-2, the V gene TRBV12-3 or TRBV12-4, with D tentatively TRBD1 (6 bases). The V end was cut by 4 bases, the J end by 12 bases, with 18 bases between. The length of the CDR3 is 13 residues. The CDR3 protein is CASSSPGPRGNTF. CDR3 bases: TGTGCCAGCAGTTCCCCCGGTCCTAGGGGGAACACCTTC.

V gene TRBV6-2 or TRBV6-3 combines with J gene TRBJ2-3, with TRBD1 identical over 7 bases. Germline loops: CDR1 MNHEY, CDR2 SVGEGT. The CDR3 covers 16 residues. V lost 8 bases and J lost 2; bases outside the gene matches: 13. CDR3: CASDKDRAGFTDTQYF. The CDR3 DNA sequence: TGTGCCAGCGATAAAGACAGGGCCGGTTTCACAGATACGCAGTATTTT.

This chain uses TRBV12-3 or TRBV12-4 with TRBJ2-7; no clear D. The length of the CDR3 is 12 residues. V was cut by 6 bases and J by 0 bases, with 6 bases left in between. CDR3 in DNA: TGTGCCAGCAGACACCACTCCTACGAGCAGTACTTC. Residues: CASRHHSYEQYF.

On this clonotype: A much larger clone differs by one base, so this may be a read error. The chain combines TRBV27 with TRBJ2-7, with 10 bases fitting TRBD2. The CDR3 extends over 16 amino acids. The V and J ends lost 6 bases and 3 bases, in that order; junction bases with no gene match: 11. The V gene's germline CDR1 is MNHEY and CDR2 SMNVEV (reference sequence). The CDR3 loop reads CASSPSTSGAYYEQYV. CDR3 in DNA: TGTGCCAGCAGCCCATCAACTAGCGGGGCCTACTACGAGCAGTACGTC.

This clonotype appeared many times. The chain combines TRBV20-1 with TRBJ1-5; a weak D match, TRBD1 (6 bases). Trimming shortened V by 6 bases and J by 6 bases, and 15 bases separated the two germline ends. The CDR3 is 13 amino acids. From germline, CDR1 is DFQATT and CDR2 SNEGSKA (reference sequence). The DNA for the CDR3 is TGCAGTGCAACTACAGGGATCGGTCAGCCCCAGCATTTT. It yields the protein CSATTGIGQPQHF.

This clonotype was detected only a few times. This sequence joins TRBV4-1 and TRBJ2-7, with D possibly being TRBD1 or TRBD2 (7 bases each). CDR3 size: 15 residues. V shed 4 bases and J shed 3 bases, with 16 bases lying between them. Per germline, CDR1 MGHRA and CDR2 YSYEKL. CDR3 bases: TGCGCCAGCAGCCTGCGGACAGGCGGGGGCTACGAGCAGTACTTC. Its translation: CASSLRTGGGYEQYF.

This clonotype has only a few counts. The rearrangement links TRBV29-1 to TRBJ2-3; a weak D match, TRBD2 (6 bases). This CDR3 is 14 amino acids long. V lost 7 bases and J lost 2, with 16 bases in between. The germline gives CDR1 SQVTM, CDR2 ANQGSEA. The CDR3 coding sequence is TGCAGCGCTGCGGGGTTCCCCCTCACAGATACGCAGTATTTT. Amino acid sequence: CSAAGFPLTDTQYF.